This T cell receptor beta chain comes out of a study of control samples from healthy donors and cancer patients. Only in-frame clones appear in the TCRdb table, and some are missing; sequencing was by immunoSEQ multiplex PCR. The sample consists of fewer than 120,000 clones, approximately 88% of them appearing once. Unmatched junction bases numbered 8, after V lost 4 bases and J lost 5 bases. The CDR3 extends over 15 amino acids. Germline V gene sequence: CDR1 MDHEN, CDR2 SYDVKM. This receptor was taken from a woman aged 55-70 years with lung cancer. V gene TRBV28 combines with J gene TRBJ1-2; 9 nucleotides match TRBD1. Material for sequencing was PBMCs. The CDR3 nucleotides are TGTGCCAGCAGTTCCGCCCAGGGGACAGGGTATGGCTACACCTTC. It specifies CASSSAQGTGYGYTF.